Listed below are T cell receptor beta chains from one sample, sequenced in a study of T cell repertoires in cytomegalovirus infection. MiXCR, run by TCRdb on the reads, gives a single entry per CDR3 protein. The sample lists 290,000 or so distinct CDR3 sequences; roughly a tenth were seen once. The sample consisted of PBMCs. The origin of the receptors is a human donor in good health (CMV status not recorded). Some clones in this sample may be carry-over from other donors' samples. Each CDR3 is given with its conserved first and last residue. The order of the fields is J gene, clone size, D gene, V gene, CDR3 protein, CDR3 DNA. The D gene is left open where the match is weak. Size is omitted from some rows. Given values are once, few, many or a class for expanded clones.

J: TRBJ2-5
size: many
D: NA
V: TRBV28
CDR3: CASSEEGFGRETQYF
DNA: TGTGCCAGCAGCGAGGAGGGTTTTGGCCGCGAGACCCAGTACTTC

J: TRBJ2-1
size: NA
D: NA
V: TRBV20-1
CDR3: CSARDRDGVNNEQFF
DNA: TGCAGTGCTAGAGATAGGGACGGGGTGAACAATGAGCAGTTCTTC

J: TRBJ1-2
size: many
D: NA
V: TRBV28
CDR3: CASSSPLNYGYTF
DNA: TGTGCCAGCAGCTCCCCCTTAAACTATGGCTACACCTTC

J: TRBJ2-3
size: few
D: TRBD1
V: TRBV5-1
CDR3: CASSRGQGHTDTQYF
DNA: TGCGCCAGCAGCAGGGGACAGGGGCACACAGATACGCAGTATTTT

J: TRBJ1-2
size: few
D: TRBD1
V: TRBV29-1
CDR3: CSVPNDRDYGYTF
DNA: TGCAGCGTACCTAACGACAGGGACTATGGCTACACCTTC

J: TRBJ2-1
size: many
D: NA
V: TRBV7-6
CDR3: CASSPMRGPNEQFF
DNA: TGTGCCAGCAGCCCAATGCGGGGGCCCAATGAGCAGTTCTTC

J: TRBJ2-1
size: many
D: NA
V: TRBV14
CDR3: CASSQDRILQVKFF
DNA: TGTGCCAGCAGCCAAGATAGGATATTACAGGTTAAGTTCTTC

J: TRBJ2-5
size: many
D: NA
V: TRBV7-2
CDR3: CASSRGLTETQYF
DNA: TGTGCCAGCAGCAGGGGATTAACGGAGACCCAGTACTTC

J: TRBJ2-3
size: many
D: TRBD1
V: TRBV19
CDR3: CASNTWGQGGVTQYF
DNA: TGTGCCAGTAATACCTGGGGACAGGGGGGTGTAACGCAGTATTTT

J: TRBJ1-2
size: many
D: TRBD1
V: TRBV5-5
CDR3: CASSLLATGGYGYTF
DNA: TGTGCCAGCAGCCTACTAGCGACAGGGGGCTATGGCTACACCTTC

J: TRBJ1-2
size: NA
D: NA
V: TRBV18
CDR3: CASSPKHIGDKRIGYTF
DNA: TGTGCCAGCTCACCTAAACATATCGGGGACAAGCGGATTGGCTACACCTTC

J: TRBJ1-1
size: few
D: TRBD1
V: TRBV29-1
CDR3: CSPGQGGTEAFF
DNA: TGCAGCCCCGGACAGGGGGGCACTGAAGCTTTCTTT

J: TRBJ1-5
size: many
D: TRBD1
V: TRBV28
CDR3: CASTEVGDRADQPQHF
DNA: TGTGCCAGCACGGAGGTGGGGGACAGGGCCGATCAGCCCCAGCATTTT

J: TRBJ2-1
size: once
D: TRBD2
V: TRBV20-1
CDR3: CSARPGGGVKNEQFF
DNA: TGCAGTGCTAGACCCGGGGGGGGGGTTAAAAACGAGCAGTTCTTC

J: TRBJ2-7
size: NA
D: NA
V: TRBV18
CDR3: CASSPPGNEQYF
DNA: TGTGCCAGCTCACCACCGGGCAACGAGCAGTACTTC

J: TRBJ2-3
size: NA
D: NA
V: TRBV7-2
CDR3: CASSLGLANTDTQYF
DNA: TGTGCCAGCAGCTTAGGTCTAGCGAACACAGATACGCAGTATTTT

J: TRBJ2-6
size: few
D: NA
V: TRBV7-2
CDR3: CASTTGGSGANVLTF
DNA: TGTGCCAGCACCACCGGGGGCTCTGGGGCCAACGTCCTGACTTTC

J: TRBJ2-2
size: NA
D: NA
V: TRBV15
CDR3: CATSRDTYTGELFF
DNA: TGTGCCACCAGCAGAGACACTTACACCGGGGAGCTGTTTTTT

J: TRBJ1-1
size: many
D: NA
V: TRBV7-2
CDR3: CASSFRMNTEAFF
DNA: TGTGCCAGCAGCTTCAGGATGAACACTGAAGCTTTCTTT

J: TRBJ2-5
size: many
D: TRBD2
V: TRBV6-1
CDR3: CASRPSFGGKETQYF
DNA: TGTGCCAGCAGACCTTCGTTCGGGGGGAAAGAGACCCAGTACTTC

J: TRBJ2-3
size: many
D: NA
V: TRBV15
CDR3: CATSIDRGAQEYF
DNA: TGTGCCACCAGCATTGACCGGGGGGCCCAAGAGTATTTT

J: TRBJ2-3
size: few
D: TRBD1
V: TRBV24-1
CDR3: CATSDFGTGASSTDTQYF
DNA: TGTGCCACCAGTGATTTTGGGACAGGCGCCTCTTCCACAGATACGCAGTATTTT

J: TRBJ2-7
size: NA
D: NA
V: TRBV5-1
CDR3: CASTDSYEQYF
DNA: TGCGCCAGCACAGACAGCTACGAGCAGTACTTC